This note documents a single TCR beta chain sequence. This clone was seen a few times. Its specific antigen is unknown. No base quality values were provided; no much bigger clone lies one nucleotide off. The cohort consisted of 650 to 850 healthy bone marrow donors. Cohort members were all nominally healthy when sampled, although unrecorded immune exposures were likely present. The donor was CMV seropositive and was included in the group of some 290 seropositive cohort members. Each donor provided a peripheral blood sample, and peripheral blood mononuclear cells were used for TCR beta sequencing. The Qiagen DNeasy Blood Extraction Kit was used to extract genomic DNA from the blood cell samples. The data belong to a study of cytomegalovirus exposure and HLA in healthy donors (dated by TCRdb to 2016 to 2017). Background on the whole study: An earlier analysis of 587 of the donors reported under 300 Gb of sequence data and some 110 million unique TCR beta sequences obtained from about 179 million T cells. About 280 gigabases of sequencing data and approximately 92 million unique TCR sequences made up an early release that covered roughly 670 HLA-typed donors. The genetic ancestry cluster associated with self-reported Caucasian donors included roughly 84% of the 300 to 450 genotyped donors. The study was designed to test whether signatures of past pathogen exposure could be identified by cataloging public T cell receptors. The study profiled the T cell repertoires of 500 to 800 subjects by immunosequencing and related them to cytomegalovirus serostatus. Besides the first cohort of 550 to 750 subjects, a separate validation cohort made up of 120 different subjects was used. To predict cytomegalovirus infection status, the study brought together high-throughput TCR immunosequencing, statistical association of individual TCRs with disease status, and machine learning. In a later analysis, previously published TCR beta repertoires from hundreds of donors were re-analyzed and high-resolution HLA genotyping was added so that TCR occurrence patterns could be studied. The later analysis used no new phenotypic data to find candidate immune exposures, relying instead on TCR beta sequences and their occurrence across donors. To decide whether each TCR beta V gene segment behaved as functional or pseudogenic, an earlier analysis of 587 of the donors relied on high-throughput TCR beta sequencing. Alongside the repertoire data, information on donor age, sex, ethnicity and CMV serostatus was compiled. In a later genetic analysis, genome-wide SNP genotypes for about three fifths of the roughly 670 donors were used, and that subset was treated as a discovery cohort. Every repertoire in the discovery cohort had been generated on one and the same sequencing platform. Class I and class II HLA loci were covered by the typing at four-digit resolution. Typing coverage differed by locus: A, B, C, DRB1 and DQB1 were typed in roughly 629-640 donors, DQA1 in about 500, DPA1 in over 600, and DPB1 in approximately 450. Because of strong linkage in the cohort, 4 to 6 DR-DQ haplotypes were treated as single units for association and clustering. Among about 400 genotyped donors of the cohort, an average of roughly 230,000 unique TCR beta nucleotide sequences was sequenced per donor, of which 15% to 20% were non-productive.

CDR1 SGHTA and CDR2 FQGNSA were looked up in the germline V gene. Its CDR3 holds 13 amino acids, cysteine through phenylalanine. Just the 39-base CDR3 DNA is kept, in frame starting at base 1. Trimming leaves V shorter by 9 bases and J shorter by 8 bases, with the junction holding 10 bases beyond the gene matches. Library construction relied on the immunoSEQ multiplex PCR assay. For the multiplex PCR, a mixture combining 60 forward primers for TCR Vbeta segments and 13 reverse primers for TCR Jbeta segments was used. A multiplex PCR assay on genomic DNA amplified the CDR3 region of rearranged TCR beta genes. Amplified TCR beta libraries were sequenced as 87-base-pair reads on the Illumina HiSeq System. For the original study's pipeline: A later analysis counted around 72 million unique TCR beta chains across the 650 to 800 repertoires, and 10 million to 11 million of these chains were shared by at least two donors. A nearest-neighbor algorithm error-corrected the raw reads and collapsed the reads into unique sequences, merging closely related sequences to remove PCR and sequencing errors. V, D and J gene segments were assigned by aligning CDR3 sequences to IMGT reference sequences. For a sequence to be retained, at least a six-nucleotide match to both a V gene segment and a J gene segment was required. Rearrangements were classified as productive when the CDR3 lacked stop codons and remained in frame with V and J, and all other rearrangements were classified as non-productive. Following IMGT convention, CDR3 was defined as the stretch from the second conserved V-encoded cysteine up to the conserved J-encoded phenylalanine. The earlier analysis of 450 to 750 of the donors excluded any sequence lacking an unambiguous match to a single V gene segment. In an earlier analysis of around 590 of the donors, a V segment was called functional when productive rearrangements were above 56.7%, and segregating when the standard deviation between donors exceeded 5%. A statistical classification framework was built to diagnose cytomegalovirus status from the catalog of TCR beta chain sequences. A later analysis assigned V and J genes by comparing TCR nucleotide sequences with IMGT/GENE-DB human TR gene sequences. The TCRdist pipeline was used in a later analysis to assign CDR3 sequences and most-parsimonious VDJ recombination scenarios. In a later analysis, each TCR beta chain was defined by its CDR3 amino acid sequence together with its V-gene family, and reads without a unique V-gene family were excluded. To address suspected cross-contamination and a sequencing artifact, a later analysis removed several hundred highly shared, low-generation-probability nucleotide sequences. For each public chain, a later analysis derived a clonal expansion index from normalized ranks of inferred template counts within each repertoire. In a later analysis, generation probabilities were computed with a VDJ recombination model fitted to out-of-frame rearrangements, and the resulting probabilities were checked against IGoR. Hypergeometric tests were used in a later analysis to score TCR-TCR, TCR-HLA and TCR-CMV co-occurrence, with a repertoire-size bias correction applied to the TCR pairs. A later analysis estimated false discovery rates by permuting HLA or CMV assignments 20 times. In a later analysis, co-occurring TCRs were grouped using DBSCAN, and TCRdist sequence similarity was added for clustering within HLA-allele-positive subsets. Repertoires with fewer than 30,000 or more than 120,000 public chains, plus five repertoires with anomalous nucleotide sharing, were excluded from co-occurrence clustering. Held by TCRdb, this immuneACCESS table contains in-frame sequences only and omits some clones. Under half of the omission traces to an unresolved V gene where checked; the cause of the rest is unknown. V, J and clone size were drawn from that table, and D and trimming were deduced from the DNA. This sample holds 150,000 to 200,000 clones; over 70% were observed only once. Around 2% of the sample comes from the top ten.

General findings and caveats noted by the study authors: Some IMGT-functional V segments, including TRBV6-2 and TRBV6-3, could not be distinguished by the 87-base-pair reads and were therefore excluded. Broadly in line with IMGT annotations, most TCR beta V segments showed up in productive rearrangements about 90% or about 30% of the time in an earlier analysis of 587 of the donors. Several of the top co-occurrence clusters appeared to be linked to parvovirus B19, influenza, CMV and Epstein-Barr virus, according to a later analysis. Because HLA typing was unavailable for some donors at each locus, only the typed subset was used in association tests. According to a later analysis, most CMV-associated TCR beta chains appeared to be HLA-restricted, and the HLA associations seemed to be driven largely by CMV exposure. A later genetic analysis associated a missense DCLRE1C variant with V-gene and J-gene trimming of TCR beta chains, and an independent cohort replicated the association. A later analysis found that TCR association rates varied across HLA loci, with DRB1 alleles showing the most associated TCRs and HLA-C alleles the fewest. While some public TCRs were present in many individuals, most TCR sequences turned up only very rarely across donors. When HLA alleles, especially DR and DQ, strongly co-occurred, TCR associations were difficult to assign to individual alleles. Three of the identified cytomegalovirus-associated TCR beta chains were confirmed in vitro to be specific for cytomegalovirus antigens. The cohort was sequenced for TCR beta chains only, and without alpha or paired-chain data the features that could be detected were limited. Cytomegalovirus status was reported to be diagnosed by the classifier with high specificity and sensitivity in both the original and validation cohorts. In a later genetic analysis, fewer N-insertions in productive TCRs were reported among donors in an Asian-associated ancestry cluster than the roughly 700-donor mean. Specific HLA alleles were associated with over 15,000 TCR beta sequences at a false discovery rate of 0.05 in a later analysis. A group of highly shared sequence variants was considered likely to be a technical artifact of the sequencing pipeline. According to the authors, the approach could potentially be generalized to other disease states and immunological phenotypes. A further reported finding was that TCR beta sequences accurately predicted the HLA-A and HLA-B alleles for most subjects in the first cohort. CMV serostatus was the only immune exposure information available for the cohort. A total of roughly 160 TCR beta chains were listed by the study as associated with cytomegalovirus. Over 15 rarely observed V segments, including chromosome 9 orphons, were excluded from the earlier analysis of some 590 of the donors because counts were too low. Roughly uniform sequencing depth across donors was assumed in presence/absence analyses, although this assumption may not hold. Compared with equally common non-associated chains, HLA-associated TCR beta chains in a later analysis were more clonally expanded and had lower generation probabilities. Correlated functional status among segregating V segments might be attributable to linkage disequilibrium, but an unknown experimental factor could not be ruled out.

The TCR comes from a woman aged 18-29 years in good health and CMV-seropositive. Sequenced: PBMCs. The chain links TRBV7-2 with TRBJ1-2; TRBD1 lines up with 9 middle nucleotides. The DNA is as follows: TGTGCCAGTGACCGGGACAGGGCTGCCGGCTACACCTTC. Protein translation: CASDRDRAAGYTF.